The 29 T cell receptor beta chains given below trace back to one sample, sequenced in a study of blood T cell repertoires in COVID-19. This table comes from immunoSEQ multiplex PCR, and its TCRdb copy is limited to in-frame clones, with some not included. The data contain about 130,000 clones, 85% to 90% of them singletons. Source material: peripheral blood. The receptor set was obtained from a human donor in a cohort sampled during active COVID-19.

This clone has just one count. The J gene is TRBJ1-1, the V gene TRBV6-5, with D perhaps matching TRBD1 (6 bases). The CDR3 spans 14 residues. V was cut by 6 bases and J by 1 base, with 12 bases left in between. The germline V gene has CDR1 MNHEY and CDR2 SVGAGI. The CDR3 is CASRKAGENTEAFF. The CDR3 DNA reads as TGTGCCAGCAGGAAAGCAGGGGAGAACACTGAAGCTTTCTTT.

The chain carries TRBV30 and TRBJ1-3; weak D call: TRBD1 (6 bases). The CDR3 consists of 17 residues. The V gene lost 1 base and the J gene lost 8 bases, with 24 bases spanning the gap. In germline, CDR1 is GTSNPN, CDR2 SVGIG (reference sequence). The CDR3 region has the DNA TGTGCCTGGAGTGCCCAAACCTCGGCCAGGGGAGCGGACACCATATATTTT. Encoded protein: CAWSAQTSARGADTIYF.

The V gene is TRBV3-1 (or the pseudogene TRBV3-2), the J gene TRBJ2-5; D perhaps matches TRBD1 (5 bases). This CDR3 spans 15 amino acids. Germline V gene data show CDR1 as LGHDT and CDR2 as YNNKEL (reference sequence). The V gene lost 0 bases and the J gene lost 3 bases, with 11 bases spanning the gap. CDR3 in DNA: TGTGCCAGCAGCCAAGATCCGCAGGGAAAAGAGACCCAGTACTTC. This codes for CASSQDPQGKETQYF.

In nucleotides, the CDR3 is TGTGCCAGCAGTCCGACAGGACCCTACGAGCAGTACTTC. Translated: CASSPTGPYEQYF. The chain couples TRBV7-2 to TRBJ2-7; D possibly corresponds to TRBD1 (6 bases). The CDR3 consists of 13 residues. Trimming removed 6 bases from V and 2 bases from J, with 11 bases in between. Looked up from germline, CDR1 is SGHTA and CDR2 is FQGNSA.

Concerning this clone itself: This specimen includes other DNA sequences encoding the same CDR3. The chain is built from TRBV7-2 and TRBJ2-3; 8 bases map to TRBD2. V lost 1 base to trimming and J lost 3 bases; unmatched junction nucleotides: 3. In germline, CDR1 is SGHTA, CDR2 FQGNSA. This CDR3 has 15 residues. The CDR3 DNA sequence: TGTGCCAGCAGCTTAGACCGCGGGAGGACAGATACGCAGTATTTT. Translating gives CASSLDRGRTDTQYF. Full variable domain (missing parts from reference TRBV7-2 and TRBJ2-3): GAGVSQSPSNKVTEKGKDVELRCDPISGHTALYWYRQSLGQGLEFLIYFQGNSAPDKSGLPSDRFSAERTGGSVSTLTIQRTQQEDSAVYLCASSLDRGRTDTQYFGPGTRLTVL.

The chain has TRBV5-4 and TRBJ1-5; unclear D gene. Germline V gene lookup returns CDR1 SGHNT and CDR2 YYREEE (reference sequence). The CDR3 covers 15 residues. V was clipped by 3 bases and J by 1 base, with 11 bases between them. The CDR3 DNA reads as TGTGCCAGCAGCTCGAACCCCGGGAGCAATCAGCCCCAGCATTTT. As protein: CASSSNPGSNQPQHF.

This rearrangement joins TRBV11-2 to TRBJ2-3; D gene unclear. This CDR3 comprises 15 residues. The V and J ends lost 1 base and 3 bases respectively, with 11 bases between them. Germline V gene sequence: CDR1 SGHAT, CDR2 FQNNGV. CDR3 nucleotide sequence: TGTGCCAGCAGCTTAGTAGTCCCGTATACAGATACGCAGTATTTT. This sequence encodes CASSLVVPYTDTQYF.

This chain uses TRBV5-1 with TRBJ2-1; 8 positions match TRBD2. The CDR3 runs to 16 residues. Germline CDR1 is SGHRS and CDR2 is YFSETQ. V lost 0 bases to trimming and J lost 1 base; unmatched junction nucleotides: 3. The CDR3 reads CASSLDSGGSYNEQFF. In DNA, the CDR3 is TGCGCCAGCAGCTTGGACAGCGGGGGTTCCTACAATGAGCAGTTCTTC.

Only one count was recorded for this clone. The chain links TRBV25-1 to TRBJ1-1; D is unclear. The V gene's germline CDR1 is MGHDK and CDR2 SYGVNS. The CDR3 runs 14 residues. V lost 4 bases and J 1 base, leaving 10 bases between the germline ends. CDR3 sequence reads: CASSGVGWNTEAFF. The CDR3 DNA reads TGTGCCAGCAGTGGGGTCGGGTGGAACACTGAAGCTTTCTTT.

V is TRBV10-1 and J is TRBJ2-5, with D perhaps TRBD1 (7 bases). The CDR3 runs to 14 residues. Trimming removed 8 bases from V and 2 bases from J, with 15 bases in between. Germline V gene data show CDR1 as WNHNN and CDR2 as SYGVQD (reference sequence). The CDR3, as DNA: TGCGCCAGCGGTACAGGGGAGGCACAAGAGACCCAGTACTTC. This encodes CASGTGEAQETQYF.

J is TRBJ1-6 and V is TRBV21-1; the table gives TRBD1 as D, unverified against the DNA. TRBV21-1 is flagged as a pseudogene. This CDR3 spans 20 amino acids. CDR3 nucleotides: TGTGCCAGCAGCAAAGGACAGGGATCGATGGGCCACGAATTGGGATCACCCCTCCACTTT. Encoded protein: CASSKGQGSMGHELGSPLHF.

The rearrangement uses TRBV28 and TRBJ2-1; the D gene is possibly TRBD1 (6 bases). Trimming cost V 11 bases and J 6 bases, with 20 bases left between them. Germline V gene sequence: CDR1 MDHEN, CDR2 SYDVKM. CDR3 length: 14 amino acids. The CDR3 region has the DNA TGTGCCTGTCAAGGGGGAGTCTTTCCCAATGAGCAGTTCTTC. It codes for CACQGGVFPNEQFF.

This chain links TRBV7-9 with TRBJ2-1; D possibly corresponds to TRBD1 (5 bases). The CDR3 consists of 13 residues. With 9 bases removed from V and 3 bases from J, the gap between germline ends came to 12 bases. Germline CDR1 is SEHNR and CDR2 is FQNEAQ (reference sequence). The CDR3 reads CARGAGNYNEQFF. The CDR3 DNA is TGTGCCAGAGGGGCAGGTAACTACAATGAGCAGTTCTTC.

V is TRBV6-5 and J is TRBJ2-1; 14 nucleotides agree with TRBD2. The V gene's germline CDR1 is MNHEY and CDR2 SVGAGI. This CDR3 is 15 amino acids long. After removal of 0 bases from V and 9 bases from J, the junction contained 1 base not matched to a gene. The CDR3, as DNA: TGTGCCAGCAGTTACTCGACTAGCGGGGGGGGTGAGCAGTTCTTC. Protein: CASSYSTSGGGEQFF.

The rearrangement uses TRBV7-9 and TRBJ2-3; perhaps TRBD1 as D (5 bases). V was clipped by 4 bases and J by 5 bases, with 7 bases between them. This CDR3 region has 12 residues. The germline CDR1 and CDR2 sequences are SEHNR and FQNEAQ (reference sequence). This CDR3 is CASSWTLDTQYF. In nucleotides, the CDR3 is TGTGCCAGCAGCTGGACACTAGATACGCAGTATTTT.

The rearrangement uses TRBV3-1 (or the pseudogene TRBV3-2) and TRBJ1-3; D possibly corresponds to TRBD1 (6 bases). The V and J ends lost 0 bases and 4 bases respectively, with 7 bases between them. Germline CDR1 is LGHDT and CDR2 is YNNKEL (reference sequence). CDR3 length: 14 amino acids. The CDR3, as DNA: TGTGCCAGCAGCCAAGAGACAGGAGGAAACACCATATATTTT. Protein product: CASSQETGGNTIYF.

Only a few counts were recorded for this clone. V and J are TRBV6-6 and TRBJ2-2; 9 nucleotides agree with TRBD1. Trimming cost V 6 bases and J 6 bases; bases outside gene matches: 23. The CDR3 contains 20 residues. From germline, CDR1 is MNHNY and CDR2 SVGAGI (reference sequence). In DNA form, the CDR3 reads TGTGCCAGCAGCCGCTTTCCCTTGGTTCCCGGACAGGGGCTACCCGGGGAGCTGTTTTTT. Protein product: CASSRFPLVPGQGLPGELFF.

V gene TRBV9 combines with J gene TRBJ1-4; D is unclear. V lost 4 bases to trimming and J lost 10 bases, with 17 bases between them. Looked up from germline, CDR1 is SGDLS and CDR2 is YYNGEE. The CDR3 has 14 amino acids. The CDR3 region has the DNA TGTGCCAGCAGCCCCCGCCCCCAGGAGGGAAAACTGTTTTTT. It yields the protein CASSPRPQEGKLFF.

V usage is TRBV29-1 and J usage is TRBJ2-3; D gene uncertain. The CDR3 covers 13 residues. V was pared by 5 bases and J by 3 bases, with 12 bases between. Germline CDR1 is SQVTM and CDR2 is ANQGSEA. The CDR3 nucleotides read TGCAGCGTTATGAGATCCCGGACAGATACGCAGTATTTT. Translated: CSVMRSRTDTQYF.

The V gene is TRBV27, the J gene TRBJ2-6; possibly TRBD1 for D (5 bases). CDR1 MNHEY and CDR2 SMNVEV come from the germline V gene (reference sequence). The CDR3 runs to 16 residues. The V end was cut by 8 bases, the J end by 3 bases, with 17 bases between. The CDR3 reads CASGPSGLGGANVLTF. Written as DNA, the CDR3 is TGTGCCAGCGGCCCTTCAGGGCTGGGTGGGGCCAACGTCCTGACTTTC.

The V call is TRBV4-3, the J call TRBJ1-2; 7 bases agree with TRBD1. Germline lookup yields CDR1 LGHNA and CDR2 YSLEER. This CDR3 comprises 15 residues. Trimming cost V 0 bases and J 8 bases; bases outside gene matches: 9. DNA for the CDR3: TGCGCCAGCAGCCAAGATAGGGGGCCCACGGGCGGCTACACCTTC. It encodes CASSQDRGPTGGYTF.

The CDR3 sequence: CASRYSNQPQHF. CDR3 bases: TGTGCCAGCAGATATAGCAATCAGCCCCAGCATTTT. This sequence joins TRBV28 and TRBJ1-5; D gene uncertain. Germline V gene lookup returns CDR1 MDHEN and CDR2 SYDVKM. There are 12 residues in the CDR3. The V end lost 6 bases, the J end lost 0 bases, and 3 bases lay between the germline ends.

The chain joins TRBV4-3 to TRBJ1-4; 11 bases align to TRBD1. J gave up 5 bases and V 4 bases, and 9 bases lay outside the gene matches. The CDR3 sequence is 17 residues long. Germline-derived CDR1 and CDR2 are LGHNA and YSLEER. DNA for the CDR3: TGCGCCAGCAGCCCCCGGGACAGGGGGATTACAAATGAAAAACTGTTTTTT. Residues: CASSPRDRGITNEKLFF.

The CDR3 is CASSQGTTANTGELFF. The CDR3 DNA reads TGTGCCAGCAGCCAAGGGACGACAGCGAACACCGGGGAGCTGTTTTTT. The chain couples TRBV3-1 (or the pseudogene TRBV3-2) to TRBJ2-2; perhaps TRBD1 as D (5 bases). Trimming cost V 1 base and J 0 bases, with 9 bases left between them. The length of the CDR3 is 16 residues. The V gene's germline CDR1 is LGHDT and CDR2 YNNKEL (reference sequence).

The gene calls are TRBV7-8 and TRBJ1-5, with TRBD1 as a possible D gene (5 bases). This CDR3 has 13 amino acids. V gave up 5 bases and J gave up 6 bases, with 11 bases separating them. The germline V gene encodes CDR1 SGHVS and CDR2 FQNEAQ. In DNA form, the CDR3 reads TGTGCCAGCAGCCCTAGAGACAGTCAGCCCCAGCATTTT. This translates into CASSPRDSQPQHF.

The V and J genes are TRBV2 and TRBJ1-3; D is uncertain. V was cut by 3 bases and J by 0 bases, with 6 bases left in between. The CDR3 loop spans 14 amino acids. The germline CDR1 and CDR2 sequences are SNHLY and FYNNEI. The CDR3 DNA is TGTGCCAGCAGTGATTTCCGCTCTGGAAACACCATATATTTT. Protein: CASSDFRSGNTIYF.

This clone was counted a single time. V usage is TRBV15 and J usage is TRBJ1-5, with D uncertain. Germline values: CDR1 LNHNV, CDR2 YYDKDF (reference sequence). The CDR3 consists of 13 residues. Trimming cost V 2 bases and J 10 bases, with 12 bases left between them. CDR3 amino acids: CATSRPDNSPQHF. As DNA, the CDR3 is TGTGCCACCAGCAGACCTGACAATTCACCCCAGCATTTT.

The V call is TRBV19, the J call TRBJ2-3; 12 bases match TRBD2. The germline gives CDR1 LNHDA, CDR2 SQIVND (reference sequence). The CDR3 has 21 residues. The J segment lost 0 bases and the V segment lost 1 base, leaving 14 bases of the junction unmatched. The CDR3 nucleotides are TGTGCCAGTAGTATAGCAGGGATTGGGCTAGCGGGAGGGCCTAGCACAGATACGCAGTATTTT. Translating it yields CASSIAGIGLAGGPSTDTQYF.

The chain joins TRBV7-2 to TRBJ1-3, with D possibly being TRBD1 (5 bases). The CDR3 sequence is 16 residues long. Germline V gene data show CDR1 as SGHTA and CDR2 as FQGNSA. V shed 5 bases and J shed 1 base, with 15 bases lying between them. Here the CDR3 reads CASSLTSGRSGNTIYF. The CDR3 bases are TGTGCCAGCAGCCTTACCTCAGGGAGGTCTGGAAACACCATATATTTT.